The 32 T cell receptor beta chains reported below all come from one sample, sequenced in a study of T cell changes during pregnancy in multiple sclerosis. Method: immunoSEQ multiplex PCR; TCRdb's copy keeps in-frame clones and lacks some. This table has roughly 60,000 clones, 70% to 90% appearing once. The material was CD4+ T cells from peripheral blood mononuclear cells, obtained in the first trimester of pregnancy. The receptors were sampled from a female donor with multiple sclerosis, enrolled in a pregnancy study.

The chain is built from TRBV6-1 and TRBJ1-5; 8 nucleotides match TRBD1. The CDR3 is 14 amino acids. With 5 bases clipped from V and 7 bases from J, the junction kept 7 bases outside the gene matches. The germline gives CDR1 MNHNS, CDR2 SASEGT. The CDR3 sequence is CASSLRTGKQPQHF. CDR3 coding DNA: TGTGCCAGCAGTTTACGGACAGGGAAGCAGCCCCAGCATTTT.

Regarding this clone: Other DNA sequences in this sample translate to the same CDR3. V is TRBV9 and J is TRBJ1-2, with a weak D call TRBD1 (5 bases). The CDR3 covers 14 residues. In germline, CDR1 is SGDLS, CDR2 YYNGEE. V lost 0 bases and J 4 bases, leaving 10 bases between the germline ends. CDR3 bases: TGTGCCAGCAGCGTAGGGCAGGGCGGCTATGGCTACACCTTC. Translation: CASSVGQGGYGYTF.

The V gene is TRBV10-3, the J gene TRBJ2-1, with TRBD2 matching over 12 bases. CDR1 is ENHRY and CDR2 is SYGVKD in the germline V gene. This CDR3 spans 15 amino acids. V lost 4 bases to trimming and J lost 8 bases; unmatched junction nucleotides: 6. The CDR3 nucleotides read TGTGCCATCAGTGCGACTAGCGGGAGTATCGATGAGCAGTTCTTC. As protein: CAISATSGSIDEQFF.

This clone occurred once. The CDR3 region has the DNA TGTGCCAGTAGTATGGGGACTAGCGGGGGCAATGAGCAGTTCTTC. This translates into CASSMGTSGGNEQFF. J is TRBJ2-1 and V is TRBV19, with TRBD2 identical over 14 bases. This CDR3 has 15 amino acids. Germline V CDR1 and CDR2: LNHDA, SQIVND (reference sequence). J lost 6 bases, V lost 3 bases, and 1 base had no gene match. Using reference TRBV19 and TRBJ2-1 for the parts outside the CDR3, the full variable domain is DGGITQSPKYLFRKEGQNVTLSCEQNLNHDAMYWYRQDPGQGLRLIYYSQIVNDFQKGDIAEGYSVSREKKESFPLTVTSAQKNPTAFYLCASSMGTSGGNEQFFGPGTRLTVL.

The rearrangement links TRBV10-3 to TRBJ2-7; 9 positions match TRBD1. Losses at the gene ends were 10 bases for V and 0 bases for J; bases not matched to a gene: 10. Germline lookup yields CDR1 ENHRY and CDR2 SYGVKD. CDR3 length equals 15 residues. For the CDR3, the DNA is TGTGCCAACCGCTCGGGACAGGGTAGCTCCTACGAGCAGTACTTC. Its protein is CANRSGQGSSYEQYF.

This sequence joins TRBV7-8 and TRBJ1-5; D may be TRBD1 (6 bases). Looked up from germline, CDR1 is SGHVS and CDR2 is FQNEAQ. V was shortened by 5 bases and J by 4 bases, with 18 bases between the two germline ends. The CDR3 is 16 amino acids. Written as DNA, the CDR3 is TGTGCCAGCAGCCACCGGGGCAGGGGCCAGAATCAGCCCCAGCATTTT. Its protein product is CASSHRGRGQNQPQHF.

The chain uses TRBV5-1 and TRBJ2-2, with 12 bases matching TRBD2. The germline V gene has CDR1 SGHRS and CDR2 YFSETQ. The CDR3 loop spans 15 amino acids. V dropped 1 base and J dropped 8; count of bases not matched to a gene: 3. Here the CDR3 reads CASSLRTSGTGELFF. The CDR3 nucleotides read TGCGCCAGCAGCTTGAGGACTAGCGGGACTGGGGAGCTGTTTTTT.

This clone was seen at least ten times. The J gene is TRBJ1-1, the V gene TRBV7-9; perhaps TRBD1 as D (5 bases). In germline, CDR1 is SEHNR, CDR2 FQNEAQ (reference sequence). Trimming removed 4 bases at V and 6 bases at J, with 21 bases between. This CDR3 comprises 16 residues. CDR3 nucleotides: TGTGCCAGCAGCTCCAACCCCTCAGGGAGGGCACCTGAAGCTTTCTTT. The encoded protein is CASSSNPSGRAPEAFF.

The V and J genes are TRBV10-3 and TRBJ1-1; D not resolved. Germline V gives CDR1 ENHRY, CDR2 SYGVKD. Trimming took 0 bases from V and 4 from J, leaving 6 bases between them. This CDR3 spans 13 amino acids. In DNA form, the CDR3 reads TGTGCCATCAGTGAGTCGCGGCTCACTGAAGCTTTCTTT. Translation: CAISESRLTEAFF.

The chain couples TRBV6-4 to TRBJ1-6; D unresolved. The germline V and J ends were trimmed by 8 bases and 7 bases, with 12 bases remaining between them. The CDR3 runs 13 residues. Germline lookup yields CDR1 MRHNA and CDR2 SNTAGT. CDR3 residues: CASRRVVNSPLHF. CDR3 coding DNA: TGTGCCAGCCGGAGAGTTGTAAATTCACCCCTCCACTTT.

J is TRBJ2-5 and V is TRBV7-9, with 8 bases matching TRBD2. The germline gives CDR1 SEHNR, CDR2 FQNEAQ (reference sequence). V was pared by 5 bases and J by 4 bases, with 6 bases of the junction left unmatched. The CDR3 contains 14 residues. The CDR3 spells CASSRERGRETQYF. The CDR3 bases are TGTGCCAGCAGCCGAGAGCGGGGGCGAGAGACCCAGTACTTC.

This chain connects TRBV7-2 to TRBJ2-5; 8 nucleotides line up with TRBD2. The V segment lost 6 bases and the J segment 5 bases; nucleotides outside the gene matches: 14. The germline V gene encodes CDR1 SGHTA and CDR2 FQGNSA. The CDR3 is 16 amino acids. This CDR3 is CASRPFPRGGRETQYF. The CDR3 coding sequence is TGTGCCAGCAGACCATTTCCGCGGGGCGGGAGGGAGACCCAGTACTTC. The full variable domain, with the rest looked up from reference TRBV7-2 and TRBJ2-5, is GAGVSQSPSNKVTEKGKDVELRCDPISGHTALYWYRQSLGQGLEFLIYFQGNSAPDKSGLPSDRFSAERTGGSVSTLTIQRTQQEDSAVYLCASRPFPRGGRETQYFGPGTRLLVL.

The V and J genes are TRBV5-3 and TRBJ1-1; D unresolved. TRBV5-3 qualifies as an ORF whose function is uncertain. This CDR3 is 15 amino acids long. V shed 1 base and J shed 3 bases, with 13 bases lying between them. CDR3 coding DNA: TGTGCCAGAAGCTTGCTTTCGATTCGGGACACTGAAGCTTTCTTT. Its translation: CARSLLSIRDTEAFF.

The CDR3 here is CASNVGGNTEAFF. The CDR3 nucleotides are TGTGCCTCTAACGTCGGTGGGAACACTGAAGCTTTCTTT. V gene TRBV30 combines with J gene TRBJ1-1; D unresolved. Germline assignment: CDR1 GTSNPN and CDR2 SVGIG (reference sequence). The V end lost 7 bases, the J end lost 1 base, and 13 bases lay between the germline ends. This CDR3 region has 13 residues.

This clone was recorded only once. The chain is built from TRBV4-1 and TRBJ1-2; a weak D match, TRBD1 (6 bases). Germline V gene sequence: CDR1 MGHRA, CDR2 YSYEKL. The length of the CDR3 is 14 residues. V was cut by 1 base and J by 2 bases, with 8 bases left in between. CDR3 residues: CASSQGTANYGYTF. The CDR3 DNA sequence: TGCGCCAGCAGCCAAGGGACAGCCAACTATGGCTACACCTTC.

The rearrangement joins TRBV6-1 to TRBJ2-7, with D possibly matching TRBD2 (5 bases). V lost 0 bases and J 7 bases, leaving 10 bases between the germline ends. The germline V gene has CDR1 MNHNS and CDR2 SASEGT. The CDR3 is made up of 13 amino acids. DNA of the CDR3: TGTGCCAGCAGTGAAGCGAGCCAGCGGGAGCAGTACTTC. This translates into CASSEASQREQYF.

CDR3 bases: TGTGCCAGTAGTATTAGGAACAGAAGCCCTAATTCACCCCTCCACTTT. This translates into CASSIRNRSPNSPLHF. The rearrangement uses TRBV19 and TRBJ1-6, with D hard to call. The CDR3 is made up of 16 amino acids. Deletions cut 3 bases from V and 6 bases from J, with 15 bases between. CDR1 and CDR2 from the germline V gene are LNHDA and SQIVND (reference sequence).

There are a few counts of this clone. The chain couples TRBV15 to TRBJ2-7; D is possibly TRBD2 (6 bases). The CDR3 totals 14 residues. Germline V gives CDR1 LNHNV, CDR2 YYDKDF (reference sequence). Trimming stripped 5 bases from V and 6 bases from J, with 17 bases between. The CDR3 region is CATSQGGGWVEQYF. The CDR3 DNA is TGTGCCACCAGCCAGGGCGGAGGGTGGGTCGAGCAGTACTTC.

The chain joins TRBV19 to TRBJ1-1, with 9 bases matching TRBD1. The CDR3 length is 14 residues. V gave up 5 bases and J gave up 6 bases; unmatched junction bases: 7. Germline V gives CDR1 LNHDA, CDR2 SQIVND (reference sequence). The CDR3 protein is CASSSPGQGPEAFF. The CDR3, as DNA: TGTGCCAGTAGTTCGCCGGGACAGGGTCCTGAAGCTTTCTTT.

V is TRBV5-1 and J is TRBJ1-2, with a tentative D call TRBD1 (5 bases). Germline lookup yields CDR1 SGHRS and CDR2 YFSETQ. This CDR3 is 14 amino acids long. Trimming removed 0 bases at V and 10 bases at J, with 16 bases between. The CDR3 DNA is TGCGCCAGCAGCTTGGATGCGACAGTCTTCTACTACACCTTC. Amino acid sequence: CASSLDATVFYYTF.

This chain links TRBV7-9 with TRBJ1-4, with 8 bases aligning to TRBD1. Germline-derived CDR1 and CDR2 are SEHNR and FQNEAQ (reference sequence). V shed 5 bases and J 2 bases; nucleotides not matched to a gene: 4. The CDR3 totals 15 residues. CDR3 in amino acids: CASSPRTGTNEKLFF. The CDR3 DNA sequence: TGTGCCAGCAGCCCGAGGACAGGGACTAATGAAAAACTGTTTTTT.

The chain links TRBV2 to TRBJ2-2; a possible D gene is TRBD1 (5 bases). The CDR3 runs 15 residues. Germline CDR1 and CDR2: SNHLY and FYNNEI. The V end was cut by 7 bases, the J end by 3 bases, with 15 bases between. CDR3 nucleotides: TGTGCCAGCAAAGGTCCTGGCAGGGACACCGGGGAGCTGTTTTTT. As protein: CASKGPGRDTGELFF.

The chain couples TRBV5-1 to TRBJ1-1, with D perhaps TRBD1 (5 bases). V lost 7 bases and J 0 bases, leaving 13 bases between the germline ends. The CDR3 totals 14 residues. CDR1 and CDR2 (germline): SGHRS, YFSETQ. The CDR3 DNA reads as TGCGCCAGCGAACCGGGGGGGTTGAACACTGAAGCTTTCTTT. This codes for CASEPGGLNTEAFF.

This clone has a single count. Written as DNA, the CDR3 is TGTGCCATCAGCCCCGGGAGACTGGTGTACAATGAGCAGTTCTTC. Residues: CAISPGRLVYNEQFF. The V gene is TRBV10-3, the J gene TRBJ2-1; the D gene is possibly TRBD2 (6 bases). The CDR3 covers 15 residues. Trimming stripped 6 bases from V and 4 bases from J, with 16 bases between. Germline values: CDR1 ENHRY, CDR2 SYGVKD.

The CDR3, as DNA: TGTGCCAGCAGTGAAATGGACTCCTCGCTTTATAATTCACCCCTCCACTTT. Its translation: CASSEMDSSLYNSPLHF. The rearrangement joins TRBV6-1 to TRBJ1-6; D is ambiguous. Germline loops: CDR1 MNHNS, CDR2 SASEGT. This CDR3 has 17 residues. Trimming stripped 2 bases from V and 4 bases from J, with 15 bases between.

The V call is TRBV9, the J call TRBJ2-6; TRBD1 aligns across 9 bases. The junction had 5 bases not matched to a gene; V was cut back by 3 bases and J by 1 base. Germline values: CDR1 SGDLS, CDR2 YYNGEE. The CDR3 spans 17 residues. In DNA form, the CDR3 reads TGTGCCAGCAGCGGCGGGACAGGGAATTCTGGGGCCAACGTCCTGACTTTC. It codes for CASSGGTGNSGANVLTF.

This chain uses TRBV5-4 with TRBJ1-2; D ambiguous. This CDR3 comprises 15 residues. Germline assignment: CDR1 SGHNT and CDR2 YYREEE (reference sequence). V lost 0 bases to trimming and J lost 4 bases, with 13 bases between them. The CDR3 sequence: CASSLEAGDRYGYTF. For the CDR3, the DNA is TGTGCCAGCAGCTTGGAAGCCGGGGATCGCTATGGCTACACCTTC.

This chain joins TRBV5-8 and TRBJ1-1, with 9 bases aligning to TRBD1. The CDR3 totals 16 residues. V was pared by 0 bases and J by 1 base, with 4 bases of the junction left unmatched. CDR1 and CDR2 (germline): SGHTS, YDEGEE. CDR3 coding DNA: TGTGCCAGCAGCTTGGGGACAGGGGTTGAGAACACTGAAGCTTTCTTT. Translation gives CASSLGTGVENTEAFF. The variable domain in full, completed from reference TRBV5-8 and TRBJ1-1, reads EAGVTQSPTHLIKTRGQQATLRCSPISGHTSVYWYQQALGLGLQFLLWYDEGEERNRGNFPPRFSGRQFPNYSSELNVNALELEDSALYLCASSLGTGVENTEAFFGQGTRLTVV.

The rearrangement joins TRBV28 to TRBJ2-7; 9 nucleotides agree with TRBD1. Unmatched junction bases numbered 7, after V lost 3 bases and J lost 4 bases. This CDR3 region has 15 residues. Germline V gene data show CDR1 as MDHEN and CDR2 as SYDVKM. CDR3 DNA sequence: TGTGCCAGCAGTTTTCCCGGGACAGGGTCTTACGAGCAGTACTTC. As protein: CASSFPGTGSYEQYF.

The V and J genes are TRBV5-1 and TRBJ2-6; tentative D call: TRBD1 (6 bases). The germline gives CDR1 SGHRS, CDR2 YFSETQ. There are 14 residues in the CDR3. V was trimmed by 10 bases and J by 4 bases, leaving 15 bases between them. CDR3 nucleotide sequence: TGCGCCTGCTCAGGGGTGTCAGGGGCCAACGTCCTGACTTTC. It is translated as CACSGVSGANVLTF.

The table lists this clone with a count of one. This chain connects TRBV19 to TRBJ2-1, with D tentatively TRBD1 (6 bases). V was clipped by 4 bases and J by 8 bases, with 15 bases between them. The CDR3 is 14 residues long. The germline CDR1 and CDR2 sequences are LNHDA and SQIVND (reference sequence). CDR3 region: CASSKAGVEYEQFF. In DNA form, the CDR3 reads TGTGCCAGTAGTAAAGCAGGGGTTGAGTATGAGCAGTTCTTC. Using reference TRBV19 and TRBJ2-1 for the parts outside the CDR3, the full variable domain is DGGITQSPKYLFRKEGQNVTLSCEQNLNHDAMYWYRQDPGQGLRLIYYSQIVNDFQKGDIAEGYSVSREKKESFPLTVTSAQKNPTAFYLCASSKAGVEYEQFFGPGTRLTVL.

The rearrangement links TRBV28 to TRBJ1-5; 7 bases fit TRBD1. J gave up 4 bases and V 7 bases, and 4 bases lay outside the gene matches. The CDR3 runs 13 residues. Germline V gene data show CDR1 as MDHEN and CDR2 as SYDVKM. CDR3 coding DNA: TGTGCCAGCACGGACAGGTCGAATCAGCCCCAGCATTTT. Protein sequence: CASTDRSNQPQHF.